The entry below gives a single TCR beta chain sequence along with its context. Its target is not known. The CDR3 length is 11 residues. Looked up from germline, CDR1 is SGHTA and CDR2 is FQGNSA. The ends were cut back, 6 bases at V and 6 bases at J, with 5 bases in the middle. The source of the sample is a study of type 1 regulatory T cells. About the study: T-allo10 is a Tr1-enriched, alloantigen-specific CD4 T cell product made in vitro.

Whole-study results and caveats: Compared with non-Tr1 cells, Tr1 cells showed a narrower TCR repertoire.

TCRdb passed the reads through MiXCR, listing each CDR3 protein once. This sample carries roughly 60,000 distinct CDR3 sequences, less than 70% of them seen once, and the ten largest clones take 1.8%. This chain connects TRBV7-2 to TRBJ2-2; D remains unclear. Sequencing input: cultured non-Tr1 T cells, either the whole culture or a sorted T cell fraction (not recorded which). The source is a human donor in good health. CDR3 bases: TGTGCCAGCAGTGTACCCGGGGAGCTGTTTTTT. Its translation is CASSVPGELFF.